Listed below are T cell receptor beta chains from one sample, sequenced in a study of T cells in Graves' hyperthyroidism and ophthalmopathy. TCRdb passed the multiplex PCR reads through MiXCR, listing each CDR3 protein once. The sample has around 400,000 distinct CDR3 sequences; roughly 14% are singletons. Sequenced input: blood. The receptors were sampled from a woman aged 18-29 years with Graves' hyperthyroidism that later progressed to Graves' ophthalmopathy. Each CDR3 is given with its conserved first and last residue. A D gene is named only where the DNA matches it firmly. Size is stated for part of the rows, as once, few or many counts, or as a class when the clone is expanded.

V gene: TRBV2; clone size: many; D gene: NA; J gene: TRBJ2-3; CDR3 DNA: TGTGCCAGCAGTGAAGCGCTTCTGGACCTGCACACAGATACGCAGTATTTT; CDR3 protein: CASSEALLDLHTDTQYF
V gene: TRBV6-2/TRBV6-3; clone size: few; D gene: NA; J gene: TRBJ2-2; CDR3 DNA: TGTGCCAGCAGTCTAACCAGGGGAACCGGGGAGCTGTTTTTT; CDR3 protein: CASSLTRGTGELFF
V gene: TRBV9; clone size: NA; D gene: TRBD2; J gene: TRBJ2-7; CDR3 DNA: TGTGCCAGCAGCGTAGATGCTCTGGCGGGAGGGCCGGGCGAGCAGTACTTC; CDR3 protein: CASSVDALAGGPGEQYF
V gene: TRBV11-3; clone size: many; D gene: NA; J gene: TRBJ2-1; CDR3 DNA: TGTGCCAGCGCCGGGATTCTTGGGAATGAGCAGTTCTTC; CDR3 protein: CASAGILGNEQFF
V gene: TRBV12-3/TRBV12-4; clone size: many; D gene: NA; J gene: TRBJ2-3; CDR3 DNA: TGTGCCAGCAGTTTAATAGGTGATACGCAGTATTTT; CDR3 protein: CASSLIGDTQYF
V gene: TRBV20-1; clone size: many; D gene: NA; J gene: TRBJ1-2; CDR3 DNA: TGCAGTGCTAGAGACGGCGCAGGGAGTAACTATGGCTACACCTTC; CDR3 protein: CSARDGAGSNYGYTF
V gene: TRBV24-1; clone size: many; D gene: TRBD1; J gene: TRBJ2-7; CDR3 DNA: TGTGCCACCAGTGGTGGGACAGGGCTTTCCTACGAGCAGTACTTC; CDR3 protein: CATSGGTGLSYEQYF
V gene: TRBV2; clone size: many; D gene: TRBD1; J gene: TRBJ2-1; CDR3 DNA: TGTGCCAGCTTGACCGGGACAGCCTACAATGAGCAGTTCTTC; CDR3 protein: CASLTGTAYNEQFF
V gene: TRBV7-8; clone size: once; D gene: NA; J gene: TRBJ2-3; CDR3 DNA: TGTGCCAGCAGCCTCTACCGGGACCGGCCCGATACGCAGTATTTT; CDR3 protein: CASSLYRDRPDTQYF
V gene: TRBV15; clone size: many; D gene: NA; J gene: TRBJ1-5; CDR3 DNA: TGTGCCACCAGCAGAGCTGCAGGAGGGAACCAGCCCCAGCATTTT; CDR3 protein: CATSRAAGGNQPQHF
V gene: TRBV20-1; clone size: few; D gene: TRBD2; J gene: TRBJ2-3; CDR3 DNA: TGCAGTGCCTCGGCGGCTAGCGGGACAGATACGCAGTATTTT; CDR3 protein: CSASAASGTDTQYF
V gene: TRBV27; clone size: many; D gene: TRBD2; J gene: TRBJ2-7; CDR3 DNA: TGTGCCAGCAGTCCCTCCGGACTAGCGGGAGCGCCCGTCTACGAGCAGTACTTC; CDR3 protein: CASSPSGLAGAPVYEQYF
V gene: TRBV6-5; clone size: few; D gene: TRBD2; J gene: TRBJ2-3; CDR3 DNA: TGTGCCAGCAGTTACTCGGAAAGCGGGGCAGATACGCAGTATTTT; CDR3 protein: CASSYSESGADTQYF
V gene: TRBV28; clone size: many; D gene: NA; J gene: TRBJ2-5; CDR3 DNA: TGTGCCATTTCAGACCCGCGGGGTGAGACCCAGTACTTC; CDR3 protein: CAISDPRGETQYF
V gene: TRBV7-9; clone size: many; D gene: TRBD2; J gene: TRBJ2-1; CDR3 DNA: TGTGCCAGCAGCTTAGCGCTGGCGGGAGGGCCGGGGGATGAGCAGTTCTTC; CDR3 protein: CASSLALAGGPGDEQFF
V gene: TRBV6-1; clone size: NA; D gene: TRBD1; J gene: TRBJ2-4; CDR3 DNA: TGTGCCAGCAGGGACAGGCTACTAAACATTCAGTACTTC; CDR3 protein: CASRDRLLNIQYF
V gene: TRBV9; clone size: few; D gene: NA; J gene: TRBJ2-7; CDR3 DNA: TGTGCCAGCAGCGTAGGATTTTTTGTGAGGTGGCAGGGTCGATCCTACGAGCAGTACTTC; CDR3 protein: CASSVGFFVRWQGRSYEQYF
V gene: TRBV27; clone size: many; D gene: TRBD1; J gene: TRBJ2-5; CDR3 DNA: TGTGCCAGCCGAAAAGAAGGGGGCTTGGAGACCCAGTACTTC; CDR3 protein: CASRKEGGLETQYF
V gene: TRBV3-1; clone size: many; D gene: NA; J gene: TRBJ2-3; CDR3 DNA: TGTGCCAGCAGCCAGGGGGGTGATACGCAGTATTTT; CDR3 protein: CASSQGGDTQYF
V gene: TRBV27; clone size: many; D gene: TRBD2; J gene: TRBJ2-7; CDR3 DNA: TGTGCCAGCAGTCCCTCCCTAGCGGACCTATACTACGAGCAGTACTTC; CDR3 protein: CASSPSLADLYYEQYF
V gene: TRBV7-8; clone size: many; D gene: NA; J gene: TRBJ2-7; CDR3 DNA: TGTGCCAGCAGCTTAGCGATTCATCCTAGCAGCTCCTACGAGCAGTACTTC; CDR3 protein: CASSLAIHPSSSYEQYF
V gene: TRBV19; clone size: NA; D gene: TRBD1; J gene: TRBJ1-2; CDR3 DNA: TGTGCCAGTACCCCCAGGCGGACAGGGCAGAGGGATGGCTACACCTTC; CDR3 protein: CASTPRRTGQRDGYTF
V gene: TRBV30; clone size: NA; D gene: NA; J gene: TRBJ2-2; CDR3 DNA: TGTGCCTGGACCGGACCAACCTGTGGAGACACCGGGGAGCTGTTTTTT; CDR3 protein: CAWTGPTCGDTGELFF
V gene: TRBV5-1; clone size: NA; D gene: TRBD1; J gene: TRBJ2-1; CDR3 DNA: TGCGCCAGCAGCTTGGGCGGGACAGGGGGTTACGAGCAGTTCTTC; CDR3 protein: CASSLGGTGGYEQFF
V gene: TRBV28; clone size: NA; D gene: TRBD1; J gene: TRBJ1-1; CDR3 DNA: TGTGCCAGCACCCGGGGTAGACAGGGGCTGAACACTGAAGCTTTCTTT; CDR3 protein: CASTRGRQGLNTEAFF
V gene: TRBV28; clone size: many; D gene: NA; J gene: TRBJ1-1; CDR3 DNA: TGTGCCAGCAGTTTAGTGGGGGCCAAAACTGAAGCTTTCTTT; CDR3 protein: CASSLVGAKTEAFF
V gene: TRBV28; clone size: many; D gene: NA; J gene: TRBJ1-5; CDR3 DNA: TGTGCCACCTCCGAGCCGACGAGGGCGGGGGGCAATCAGCCCCAGCATTTT; CDR3 protein: CATSEPTRAGGNQPQHF
V gene: TRBV27; clone size: few; D gene: NA; J gene: TRBJ1-5; CDR3 DNA: TGTGCCAGCAGCAAAGAAGTCCGCAATCAGCCCCAGCATTTT; CDR3 protein: CASSKEVRNQPQHF
V gene: TRBV7-6; clone size: NA; D gene: TRBD1; J gene: TRBJ2-3; CDR3 DNA: TGTGCCAGCAGCTTTCTACAGGGGGGCACAGATACGCAGTATTTT; CDR3 protein: CASSFLQGGTDTQYF
V gene: TRBV6-2/TRBV6-3; clone size: NA; D gene: NA; J gene: TRBJ2-2; CDR3 DNA: TGTGCCAGCAGTTACTTATCCGGGACCAGTACCGGGGAGCTGTTTTTT; CDR3 protein: CASSYLSGTSTGELFF
V gene: TRBV12-3/TRBV12-4; clone size: NA; D gene: TRBD1; J gene: TRBJ2-7; CDR3 DNA: TGTGCCAGCAGTTTTTATCCGGGACAGTCCGACGAGCAGTACTTC; CDR3 protein: CASSFYPGQSDEQYF
V gene: TRBV15; clone size: few; D gene: NA; J gene: TRBJ2-1; CDR3 DNA: TGTGCCACCAGCAGAGATCTTGCCGCAGGTAGGATTGAGCAGTTCTTC; CDR3 protein: CATSRDLAAGRIEQFF
V gene: TRBV6-1; clone size: NA; D gene: NA; J gene: TRBJ2-2; CDR3 DNA: TGTGCCAGCAGCCTAAACAGGGGACTAAACACCGGGGAGCTGTTTTTT; CDR3 protein: CASSLNRGLNTGELFF
V gene: TRBV20-1; clone size: many; D gene: NA; J gene: TRBJ1-5; CDR3 DNA: TGCAGTGCTAGAGATAGTTTCGGGGGCGCCGACCAGCCCCAGCATTTT; CDR3 protein: CSARDSFGGADQPQHF
V gene: TRBV20-1; clone size: many; D gene: NA; J gene: TRBJ2-3; CDR3 DNA: TGCAGTGTTTTGGTTGGCGATACGCAGTATTTT; CDR3 protein: CSVLVGDTQYF
V gene: TRBV5-1; clone size: many; D gene: NA; J gene: TRBJ2-1; CDR3 DNA: TGCGCCAGCAGCTTTTCTAGCACCCCCTCCAATGAGCAGTTCTTC; CDR3 protein: CASSFSSTPSNEQFF
V gene: TRBV6-1; clone size: NA; D gene: NA; J gene: TRBJ2-3; CDR3 DNA: TGTGCCAGCAGTGTAGAGTATACGCAGTATTTT; CDR3 protein: CASSVEYTQYF
V gene: TRBV3-1; clone size: many; D gene: TRBD1; J gene: TRBJ2-5; CDR3 DNA: TGTGCCAGCAGCATTAGGGGACAGGGAAAAGAGACCCAGTACTTC; CDR3 protein: CASSIRGQGKETQYF
V gene: TRBV19; clone size: few; D gene: TRBD1; J gene: TRBJ1-4; CDR3 DNA: TGTGCCAGCACGGGACAGCCAAAGGAAAAACTGTTTTTT; CDR3 protein: CASTGQPKEKLFF
V gene: TRBV29-1; clone size: NA; D gene: NA; J gene: TRBJ1-2; CDR3 DNA: TGCAGCGTTGAAGGGTGGGCAGCCAAGGCGGGCTACACCTTC; CDR3 protein: CSVEGWAAKAGYTF
V gene: TRBV7-9; clone size: many; D gene: TRBD1; J gene: TRBJ2-5; CDR3 DNA: TGTGCCAGCAGCACTACTACAGGGGTTCAAGAGACCCAGTACTTC; CDR3 protein: CASSTTTGVQETQYF
V gene: TRBV4-1; clone size: NA; D gene: NA; J gene: TRBJ1-1; CDR3 DNA: TGCGCCAGCAGCCAAGTTAAGGACTTAAACACTGAAGCTTTCTTT; CDR3 protein: CASSQVKDLNTEAFF
V gene: TRBV12-3/TRBV12-4; clone size: NA; D gene: TRBD1; J gene: TRBJ1-4; CDR3 DNA: TGTGCCACCCTCGACAGGGGGCGTGAAAAACTGTTTTTT; CDR3 protein: CATLDRGREKLFF
V gene: TRBV27; clone size: many; D gene: NA; J gene: TRBJ2-5; CDR3 DNA: TGTGCCAGCAAGGAAGGGGGGACGGCCCAGTACTTC; CDR3 protein: CASKEGGTAQYF
V gene: TRBV20-1; clone size: many; D gene: NA; J gene: TRBJ1-5; CDR3 DNA: TGCAGTGCTAGAGTCGGGGGCGCCGGGAATCAGCCCCAGCATTTT; CDR3 protein: CSARVGGAGNQPQHF
V gene: TRBV6-5; clone size: few; D gene: TRBD2; J gene: TRBJ2-3; CDR3 DNA: TGTGCCAGCAGTTACAGGAGCGGGGTGACAGATACGCAGTATTTT; CDR3 protein: CASSYRSGVTDTQYF